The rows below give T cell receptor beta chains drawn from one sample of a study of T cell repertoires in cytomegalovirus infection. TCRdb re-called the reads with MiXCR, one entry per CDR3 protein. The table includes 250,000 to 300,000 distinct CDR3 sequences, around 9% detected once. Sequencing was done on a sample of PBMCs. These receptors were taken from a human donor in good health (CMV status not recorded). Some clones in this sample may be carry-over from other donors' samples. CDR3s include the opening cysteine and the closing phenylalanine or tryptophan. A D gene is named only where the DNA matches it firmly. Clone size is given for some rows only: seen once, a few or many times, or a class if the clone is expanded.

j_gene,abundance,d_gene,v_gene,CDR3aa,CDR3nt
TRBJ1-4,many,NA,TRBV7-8,CASRGPNEKLFF,TGTGCCAGCAGAGGACCAAATGAAAAACTGTTTTTT
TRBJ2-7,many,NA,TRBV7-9,CASIRTAPYEQYF,TGTGCCAGCATCAGGACAGCTCCCTACGAGCAGTACTTC
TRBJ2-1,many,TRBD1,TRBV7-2,CASSGDEGAWEQFF,TGTGCCAGCAGCGGGGACGAGGGGGCCTGGGAGCAGTTCTTC
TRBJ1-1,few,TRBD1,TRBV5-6,CASSLAMGQGLMEAFF,TGTGCCAGCAGCTTGGCTATGGGACAGGGCCTCATGGAAGCTTTCTTT
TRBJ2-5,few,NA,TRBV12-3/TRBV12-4,CASSPLMTASSQETQYF,TGTGCCAGCAGTCCCCTGATGACAGCCTCGAGTCAAGAGACCCAGTACTTC
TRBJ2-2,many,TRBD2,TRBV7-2,CASSFGIAGNTGELFF,TGTGCCAGCAGCTTTGGGATAGCGGGGAACACCGGGGAGCTGTTTTTT
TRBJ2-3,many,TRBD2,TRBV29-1,CSVGEGKSTDTQYF,TGCAGCGTTGGGGAGGGAAAGAGCACAGATACGCAGTATTTT
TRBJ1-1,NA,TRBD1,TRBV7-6,CASRPTGGTDTEAFF,TGTGCCAGCAGGCCTACAGGGGGCACGGACACTGAAGCTTTCTTT
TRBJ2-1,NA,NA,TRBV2,CASMRDFNNEQFF,TGTGCCAGCATGCGGGACTTTAACAATGAGCAGTTCTTC
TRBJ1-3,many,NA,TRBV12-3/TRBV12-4,CASMSERAGNTIYF,TGTGCCAGCATGAGCGAGAGGGCTGGAAACACCATATATTTT
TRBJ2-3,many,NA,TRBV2,CATVAAGTDTQYF,TGTGCCACCGTAGCGGCCGGCACAGATACGCAGTATTTT
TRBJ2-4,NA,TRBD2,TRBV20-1,CSATRLAGGDLAKNIQYF,TGCAGTGCTACAAGATTAGCGGGAGGGGATCTAGCCAAAAACATTCAGTACTTC
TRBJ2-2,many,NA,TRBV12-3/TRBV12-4,CASSFRDTKTGELFF,TGTGCCAGCAGTTTTAGGGACACAAAAACCGGGGAGCTGTTTTTT
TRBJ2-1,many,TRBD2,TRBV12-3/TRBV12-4,CASSWQLAGGNNEQFF,TGTGCCAGCAGTTGGCAATTAGCGGGAGGGAACAATGAGCAGTTCTTC
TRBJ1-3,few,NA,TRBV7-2,CASSPGETGNTIYF,TGTGCCAGCAGCCCCGGTGAAACTGGAAACACCATATATTTT
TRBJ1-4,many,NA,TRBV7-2,CASSSDEEITSGEKLFF,TGTGCCAGCAGCTCCGACGAAGAGATTACCTCAGGCGAAAAACTGTTTTTT
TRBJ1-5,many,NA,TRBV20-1,CSARQGLQDQPQHF,TGCAGTGCTAGGCAGGGACTGCAAGATCAGCCCCAGCATTTT
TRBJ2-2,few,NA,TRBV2,CASMGRLNTGELFF,TGTGCCAGCATGGGGAGGCTGAACACCGGGGAGCTGTTTTTT
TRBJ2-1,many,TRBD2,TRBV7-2,CASSPGLAFGNEQFF,TGTGCCAGCAGCCCTGGACTAGCTTTTGGCAATGAGCAGTTCTTC
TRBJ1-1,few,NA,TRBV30,CAWSGQGGTEAFF,TGTGCCTGGAGTGGTCAGGGAGGCACTGAAGCTTTCTTT
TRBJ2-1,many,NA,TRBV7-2,CASSLGSRGGYNEQFF,TGTGCCAGCAGCTTAGGGTCGAGGGGAGGCTACAATGAGCAGTTCTTC
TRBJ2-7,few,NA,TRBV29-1,CSVRDAHPYEQYF,TGCAGCGTCCGGGATGCGCACCCCTACGAGCAGTACTTC
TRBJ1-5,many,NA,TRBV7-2,CASSLVGGNQPQHF,TGTGCCAGCAGCTTAGTGGGGGGCAATCAGCCCCAGCATTTT
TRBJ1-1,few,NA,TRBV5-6,CASSLVDREAFF,TGTGCCAGCAGCTTGGTGGACAGAGAAGCTTTCTTT
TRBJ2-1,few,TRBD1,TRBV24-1,CATSDYRTGNEQFF,TGTGCCACCAGTGATTACCGGACAGGGAATGAGCAGTTCTTC
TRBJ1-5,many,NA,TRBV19,CASSPARNQPQHF,TGTGCCAGTAGTCCGGCCCGAAATCAGCCCCAGCATTTT
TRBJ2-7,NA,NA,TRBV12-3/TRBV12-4,CASSLVSSEQYF,TGTGCCAGCAGTTTAGTGAGTTCGGAGCAGTACTTC
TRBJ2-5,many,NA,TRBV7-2,CASSLARAAGETQYF,TGTGCCAGCAGCCTAGCGAGGGCAGCAGGGGAGACCCAGTACTTC
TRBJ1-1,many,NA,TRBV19,CASSIDRASTEAFF,TGTGCCAGTAGTATAGACAGGGCAAGCACTGAAGCTTTCTTT